This T cell receptor (beta chain) is drawn from a study of T cell responses to AZD1222 COVID-19 vaccine. Study-wide points: Clonal diversity was possibly underestimated, and the donors were mostly white British, with more females.

The CDR3 length is 15 residues. Germline V gives CDR1 LGHNA, CDR2 YSLEER. The V segment lost 2 bases and the J segment 4 bases; nucleotides outside the gene matches: 7. The study pooled second doses at about 4 or about 12 weeks. Turning to this clone: Its specificity is unknown.

The data were produced by immunoSEQ multiplex PCR, yet TCRdb's version contains in-frame clones alone and is incomplete. This table holds about 86,000 clones, approximately 90% found once. This specimen consisted of peripheral blood, obtained 28 days after the second AZD1222 dose. The V call is TRBV4-3, the J call TRBJ1-1; 7 nucleotides align to TRBD1. This clonotype was sampled from an adult who received the AZD1222 COVID-19 vaccine. The CDR3 here is CASSQSDRVITEAFF. As DNA, the CDR3 is TGCGCCAGCAGCCAATCAGACAGGGTGATCACTGAAGCTTTCTTT.